Below are 25 T cell receptor beta chains sequenced from a single sample in a study of T cell changes during pregnancy in multiple sclerosis. Assay: immunoSEQ multiplex PCR; the TCRdb copy retains only in-frame clones and omits some. The sample lists some 21,000 clones, over 80% occurring once. The sample in question was CD8+ T cells from peripheral blood mononuclear cells, obtained in the first trimester of pregnancy. These TCRs come from a female donor in good health, enrolled as a control in a pregnancy study.

V gene TRBV6-5 combines with J gene TRBJ2-7; no clear D gene. In germline, CDR1 is MNHEY, CDR2 SVGAGI. The germline V and J ends were trimmed by 2 bases and 5 bases, with 10 bases remaining between them. The CDR3 is made up of 13 amino acids. The CDR3 protein is CASSYARSDEQYF. The CDR3 nucleotides read TGTGCCAGCAGTTACGCCCGTTCGGACGAGCAGTACTTC.

A remark on this clone: A junction end diverges from the germline sequence, so it may reflect a read error. V and J are TRBV7-8 and TRBJ2-3; no clear D gene. This CDR3 is built from 15 residues. Germline V CDR1 and CDR2: SGHVS, FQNEAQ. The CDR3 protein is CASSLVGARTDTQYF. The CDR3 region has the DNA TGTGCCAGCAGCTTAGTTGGAGCCCGCACTGATACGCAGTATTTT.

This sequence joins TRBV7-3 and TRBJ1-2; no definite D call. The germline V and J ends were trimmed by 2 bases and 7 bases, with 8 bases remaining between them. The CDR3 is made up of 12 amino acids. From germline, CDR1 is SGHTA and CDR2 FQGTGA. The CDR3 bases are TGTGCCAGCAGCTTAGCTGGCGGTGGCTACACCTTC. Its protein product is CASSLAGGGYTF.

This clone has only a few counts. This chain links TRBV29-1 with TRBJ2-2; D unresolved. V dropped 1 base and J dropped 1 base, with 4 bases sitting between them. The CDR3 contains 13 residues. Germline assignment: CDR1 SQVTM and CDR2 ANQGSEA. CDR3 nucleotides: TGCAGCGTTGAAGCAATGAACACCGGGGAGCTGTTTTTT. Its translation is CSVEAMNTGELFF.

The J gene is TRBJ1-2, the V gene TRBV6-6; a possible D gene is TRBD1 (5 bases). This CDR3 has 14 amino acids. With 5 bases removed from V and 3 bases from J, the gap between germline ends came to 13 bases. The germline CDR1 and CDR2 sequences are MNHNY and SVGAGI (reference sequence). The DNA for the CDR3 is TGTGCCAGCAGTACAAGACAGATTCACTATGGCTACACCTTC. Encoded protein: CASSTRQIHYGYTF.

V gene TRBV6-5 combines with J gene TRBJ2-5; 9 nucleotides align to TRBD1. V dropped 0 bases and J dropped 7; count of bases not matched to a gene: 3. CDR1 and CDR2 (germline): MNHEY, SVGAGI. This CDR3 region has 14 residues. The CDR3 nucleotides read TGTGCCAGCAGTTACTCCCAGGACAGGGGGACCCAGTACTTC. This encodes CASSYSQDRGTQYF.

The chain is built from TRBV7-9 and TRBJ2-7; perhaps TRBD1 as D (5 bases). The CDR3 contains 15 residues. Germline loops: CDR1 SEHNR, CDR2 FQNEAQ (reference sequence). Trimming took off 5 bases at V and 3 bases at J, with 17 bases between the two ends. Written as DNA, the CDR3 is TGTGCCAGCAGCGCGCTTGACAGCTCCCTCTACGAGCAGTACTTC. Its translation: CASSALDSSLYEQYF.

V is TRBV5-1 and J is TRBJ2-5; no clear D gene. Trimming cost V 3 bases and J 5 bases, with 11 bases left between them. This CDR3 has 13 residues. Germline V gene sequence: CDR1 SGHRS, CDR2 YFSETQ. In nucleotides, the CDR3 is TGCGCCAGCAGCTCGGTAAACCTGGAGACCCAGTACTTC. Translation: CASSSVNLETQYF.

The chain employs TRBV28 and TRBJ2-7; perhaps TRBD2 as D (6 bases). V was shortened by 1 base and J by 1 base, with 20 bases between the two germline ends. CDR3 length equals 18 residues. The germline CDR1 and CDR2 sequences are MDHEN and SYDVKM. In nucleotides, the CDR3 is TGTGCCAGCAGTTTATTAAATTTTCGGGACTTTCTATCCTACGAGCAGTACTTC. As protein: CASSLLNFRDFLSYEQYF. The full variable domain, with the rest looked up from reference TRBV28 and TRBJ2-7, is DVKVTQSSRYLVKRTGEKVFLECVQDMDHENMFWYRQDPGLGLRLIYFSYDVKMKEKGDIPEGYSVSREKKERFSLILESASTNQTSMYLCASSLLNFRDFLSYEQYFGPGTRLTVT.

Regarding this clone: One end of the junction fails to match germline, which may point to a read error. The rearrangement joins TRBV10-1 to TRBJ2-7, with 12 bases matching TRBD2. The CDR3 spans 15 residues. CDR1 and CDR2 (germline): WNHNN, SYGVQD (reference sequence). Here the CDR3 DNA reads TGCGCCAGCAGTGAGGGACTAGCGGGATCCTCCGAGCAGTACTTC. Its translation is CASSEGLAGSSEQYF.

The chain is built from TRBV12-5 and TRBJ1-2; D uncertain. Looked up from germline, CDR1 is LGHNT and CDR2 is FRNRAP. This CDR3 has 13 residues. Trimming shortened V by 0 bases and J by 4 bases, and 6 bases separated the two germline ends. The CDR3 DNA reads as TGTGCTAGTGGTTTGGTACTGTCCTATGGCTACACCTTC. The encoded protein is CASGLVLSYGYTF.

The chain links TRBV28 to TRBJ2-7, with 10 nucleotides matching TRBD2. The CDR3 consists of 15 residues. The V and J ends lost 5 bases and 2 bases, in that order; junction bases with no gene match: 6. CDR1 is MDHEN and CDR2 is SYDVKM in the germline V gene. The CDR3 region is CASSPGTSETYEQYF. The CDR3 region has the DNA TGTGCCAGCAGTCCAGGGACTAGCGAGACCTACGAGCAGTACTTC.

CDR3 region: CASSYSGRQETQYF. CDR3 DNA: TGTGCCAGCAGCTATAGCGGGAGGCAGGAGACCCAGTACTTC. The rearrangement uses TRBV9 and TRBJ2-5; 10 bases are shared with TRBD2. The CDR3 is 14 residues long. Per germline, CDR1 SGDLS and CDR2 YYNGEE. Trimming removed 4 bases from V and 5 bases from J; junction bases left unmatched: 5.

The chain carries TRBV4-3 and TRBJ2-3, with a possible D match to TRBD2 (6 bases). With 3 bases removed from V and 6 bases from J, the gap between germline ends came to 16 bases. CDR3 length: 15 residues. Per germline, CDR1 LGHNA and CDR2 YSLEER. The CDR3 sequence is CASSQLTPAGDTQYF. The CDR3 region has the DNA TGCGCCAGCAGCCAGCTCACTCCCGCGGGGGATACGCAGTATTTT.

The rearrangement joins TRBV9 to TRBJ2-7, with TRBD2 as a possible D gene (6 bases). The CDR3 is 13 amino acids. The germline V gene has CDR1 SGDLS and CDR2 YYNGEE. V was pared by 4 bases and J by 3 bases, with 11 bases between. Here the CDR3 reads CASSPLGGYEQYF. The CDR3 DNA sequence: TGTGCCAGCAGCCCCCTGGGGGGCTACGAGCAGTACTTC.

This clone was seen more than once but under ten times. V and J are TRBV7-8 and TRBJ1-1; 12 nucleotides line up with TRBD1. Unmatched junction bases numbered 5, after V lost 3 bases and J lost 0 bases. The CDR3 consists of 17 residues. Per germline, CDR1 SGHVS and CDR2 FQNEAQ. CDR3 DNA sequence: TGTGCCAGCAGCTTGCTAGGGACAGGGGGCATGAACACTGAAGCTTTCTTT. Protein: CASSLLGTGGMNTEAFF.

The rearrangement uses TRBV5-1 and TRBJ2-1; D ambiguous. The CDR3 loop spans 11 amino acids. Germline V gene lookup returns CDR1 SGHRS and CDR2 YFSETQ. V was shortened by 1 base and J by 10 bases, with 6 bases between the two germline ends. CDR3 nucleotide sequence: TGCGCCAGCAGCTTGAGCGCCGAGCAGTTCTTC. It yields the protein CASSLSAEQFF.

The chain recombines TRBV19 with TRBJ1-1; D is perhaps TRBD1 (5 bases). CDR3 length: 15 residues. Germline assignment: CDR1 LNHDA and CDR2 SQIVND (reference sequence). V was pared by 2 bases and J by 6 bases, with 16 bases between. Here the CDR3 reads CASSIYGGGGPEAFF. As DNA, the CDR3 is TGTGCCAGTAGTATATATGGTGGGGGGGGACCTGAAGCTTTCTTT. Using reference TRBV19 and TRBJ1-1 for the parts outside the CDR3, the full variable domain is DGGITQSPKYLFRKEGQNVTLSCEQNLNHDAMYWYRQDPGQGLRLIYYSQIVNDFQKGDIAEGYSVSREKKESFPLTVTSAQKNPTAFYLCASSIYGGGGPEAFFGQGTRLTVV.

CDR3 amino acids: CASSQEGAGGITGELFF. In DNA, the CDR3 is TGCGCCAGCAGCCAAGAGGGAGCGGGAGGGATCACCGGGGAGCTGTTTTTT. This rearrangement joins TRBV4-1 to TRBJ2-2; 10 nucleotides align to TRBD2. The germline gives CDR1 MGHRA, CDR2 YSYEKL. V trimming: 0 bases; J trimming: 4 bases; junction bases outside the gene matches: 5. This CDR3 has 17 amino acids.

The chain joins TRBV2 to TRBJ2-5, with 12 nucleotides matching TRBD2. J was trimmed by 4 bases and V by 11 bases; bases with no gene match: 8. The CDR3 consists of 14 residues. Germline CDR1 is SNHLY and CDR2 is FYNNEI. CDR3 in DNA: TGTGCCGGCGCGGGACTAGCGGGTAGAGAGACCCAGTACTTC. Protein product: CAGAGLAGRETQYF.

The CDR3 protein is CASSPPRALEANEQFF. The CDR3 region has the DNA TGTGCCAGCTCACCACCGCGGGCTCTAGAGGCCAATGAGCAGTTCTTC. The chain employs TRBV18 and TRBJ2-1; D perhaps matches TRBD2 (5 bases). The V end was cut by 0 bases, the J end by 6 bases, with 15 bases between. This CDR3 is built from 16 residues. From germline, CDR1 is KGHSH and CDR2 LQKENI.

The sample holds a few counts of this clone. V usage is TRBV19 and J usage is TRBJ1-1; 9 nucleotides match TRBD1. V lost 3 bases and J lost 5; bases outside the gene matches: 4. This CDR3 has 14 residues. Germline CDR1 LNHDA, CDR2 SQIVND (reference sequence). In nucleotides, the CDR3 is TGTGCCAGTAGTATGACGACAGGGGGGACTGAAGCTTTCTTT. Amino acid sequence: CASSMTTGGTEAFF.

This clone was detected only a few times. This chain links TRBV6-1 with TRBJ2-6, with a possible D match to TRBD1 (6 bases). V shed 4 bases and J shed 1 base, with 8 bases lying between them. This CDR3 is 15 amino acids long. Germline loops: CDR1 MNHNS, CDR2 SASEGT. This CDR3 is CASSGQASGANVLTF. The CDR3 DNA follows: TGTGCCAGCAGTGGACAGGCTTCTGGGGCCAACGTCCTGACTTTC.

This chain uses TRBV18 with TRBJ2-7; 10 bases fit TRBD1. The germline V gene encodes CDR1 KGHSH and CDR2 LQKENI. The CDR3 is 14 amino acids. Unmatched junction bases numbered 5, after V lost 6 bases and J lost 3 bases. The CDR3 DNA follows: TGTGCCAGCTCGGGGACAGGGGACCTCTACGAGCAGTACTTC. Translation: CASSGTGDLYEQYF.

This clone was seen more than once but under ten times. The chain uses TRBV6-4 and TRBJ1-1; TRBD1 matches 7 bases. The CDR3 has 14 amino acids. V dropped 3 bases and J dropped 1; count of bases not matched to a gene: 2. The V gene's germline CDR1 is MRHNA and CDR2 SNTAGT. CDR3 in DNA: TGTGCCAGCAGTGAAGGGACAGAGAACACTGAAGCTTTCTTT. This encodes CASSEGTENTEAFF.